This section outlines one T cell receptor (beta chain) sequence together with its context. Its antigen is not known. Individual cDNA molecules were tagged with unique molecular identifiers. TCRdb re-called the 5' RACE reads with MiXCR, one entry per CDR3 protein. The sample includes about 60,000 distinct CDR3 sequences, around 12% seen only once; the top ten take 4.5% to 5.5%. The data were obtained in a study of early T cells in non-severe SARS-CoV-2 infection. Study conclusions and caveats: VDJdb matching favored anti-spike CD8 responses, missing private and CD4 specificities.

The CDR3 covers 11 residues. The V gene's germline CDR1 is SQVTM and CDR2 ANQGSEA. The genes are TRBV29-1 and TRBJ1-2; a possible D gene is TRBD1 (5 bases). Sequencing used whole blood. The receptor's source is an adult who was a healthcare worker with PCR-confirmed SARS-CoV-2 infection or an uninfected control (not recorded which). CDR3 coding DNA: TGCTGCGGGGTTGGGGCTAGAGGCTACACCTTC. Translation: CCGVGARGYTF.